This TCR beta chain was captured by sequencing in a study of blood T cell repertoires in COVID-19. Study overall: COVID-19 samples collected from the United States, Italy and Spain covered acute and convalescent phases. PBMCs, B-cell-depleted T cells, or T cells provided the cDNA or gDNA that made up the material.

In the authors' methods: It was from reference gene primer amplification that nucleated cell counts were estimated. Profiled with immunoSEQ multiplex PCR; TCRdb holds only in-frame clones, not every one. The V and J calls and clone size come from that table; D and trimming were worked out from the DNA. The sample shows approximately 62,000 clones, just under 90% of them seen only once. CDR1 and CDR2 from the germline V gene are KGHSH and LQKENI. This CDR3 has 15 amino acids. Trimming took off 6 bases at V and 5 bases at J, with 20 bases between the two ends. The clonotype originates from a human donor with active COVID-19. The donor label of this sample is uncertain. The chain recombines TRBV18 with TRBJ2-7; possible D gene TRBD1, 6 bases. The sample consisted of peripheral blood. The CDR3 protein is CASSGQANVMDEQYF. The CDR3 DNA is TGTGCCAGCTCGGGACAAGCGAACGTAATGGACGAGCAGTACTTC.